The rows below give T cell receptor beta chains drawn from one sample of a study of shared clonotypes between healthy human individuals. TCRdb keeps only in-frame clones here, not all; method: immunoSEQ multiplex PCR. The sample lists more than 1,200,000 clones, approximately 98.5% occurring once. The sequencing input was naive CD4+ T cells sorted from blood. The receptors were gathered from a man under 40 in good health. CDR3s include the opening cysteine and the closing phenylalanine or tryptophan. Fields, in order: V gene, CDR3 length, CDR3 protein.

TRBV29-1,14,CSAPFGVAGNEQFF
TRBV7-9,14,CASSLAREQETQYF
TRBV6-1,14,CASIVKREIYEQYF
TRBV11-2,14,CASSLVRGVSTQHF
TRBV11-2,16,CASSLQTGESTDTQYF
TRBV4-3,14,CASSHLREAGELFF
TRBV19,13,CASSGRGAPEAFF
TRBV5-1,13,CASMTGENTEAFF
TRBV30,17,CAWSVPPMTSWGNEQFF
TRBV11-2,14,CASSNRVYTGELFF
TRBV5-1,15,CASSLAAGRGTEAFF
TRBV28,16,CASRTGLAGKVYEQYF
TRBV7-9,14,CASHMAGSTDGYTF
TRBV10-3,17,CAISELSLAGGLNTQYF
TRBV7-9,14,CASSTRASHNEQFF
TRBV5-1,15,CASSPVGGRTHEQYF
TRBV18,14,CATHIGTGGSLAFF
TRBV4-2,16,CASSQDPSGSTGELFF
TRBV18,16,CASSPRVGGSGYEQYF
TRBV2,14,CASVNRDTGYEQYF
TRBV30,13,CAWAGGYQETQYF
TRBV27,11,CALTGANVLTF
TRBV11-2,17,CASSLAVRAKSTDTQYF
TRBV25-1,17,CASSEFPRGRRQETQYF
TRBV6-4,16,CASSDSRQTNTGELFF
TRBV10-3,14,CAISVLLRTDTQYF
TRBV18,12,CASSESSGEQFF
TRBV18,15,CASSPATGVRYGYTF
TRBV19,18,CASSILDRVTSGNQPQHF
TRBV29-1,13,CSVRPGGYYEQYF
TRBV7-2,15,CASSFNRRTNYGYTF
TRBV9,16,CASSGKGHAYQETQYF
TRBV19,15,CASTGWVGPGQPQHF